One sample yielded the 7 T cell receptor beta chains listed below, sequenced in a study of T cell repertoires in cytomegalovirus infection. One entry per CDR3 protein results from TCRdb running MiXCR on the reads. Here the sample spans about 770,000 distinct CDR3 sequences, almost 30% being singletons. These receptors' antigens are unknown. Here the sequenced sample was cultured CD8+ T cells from PBMCs, taken from culture after CMV antigen stimulation. The source of these receptors is a human donor in good health (CMV status not recorded). Some clones in this sample may be carry-over from other donors' samples.

The genes are TRBV7-6 and TRBJ2-3; D gene ambiguous. Germline V gene lookup returns CDR1 SGHVS and CDR2 FNYEAQ. The V end was cut by 0 bases, the J end by 3 bases, with 7 bases between. The CDR3 runs 14 residues. The CDR3 reads CASSLADGTDTQYF. CDR3 DNA: TGTGCCAGCAGCTTAGCGGACGGGACAGATACGCAGTATTTT.

The chain links TRBV12-3 or TRBV12-4 to TRBJ2-1; D not resolved. The CDR3 sequence is 17 residues long. Trimming took off 1 base at V and 2 bases at J, with 15 bases between the two ends. For the CDR3, the DNA is TGTGCCAGCAGTTTAGAGGTGAACAGTTGGACCTACAATGAGCAGTTCTTC. It encodes CASSLEVNSWTYNEQFF.

The chain combines TRBV20-1 with TRBJ2-7; D perhaps matches TRBD2 (5 bases). The V gene's germline CDR1 is DFQATT and CDR2 SNEGSKA (reference sequence). The CDR3 runs to 15 residues. The ends were cut back, 1 base at V and 3 bases at J, with 16 bases in the middle. The CDR3 coding sequence is TGCAGTGCTAGAGGGCCGGCTTCGGGAATCTACGAGCAGTACGTC. Its protein product is CSARGPASGIYEQYV.

This chain connects TRBV19 to TRBJ1-3; D gene ambiguous. Germline CDR1 reads LNHDA; CDR2 reads SQIVND (reference sequence). Trimming took 5 bases from V and 0 from J, leaving 17 bases between them. The CDR3 contains 17 residues. CDR3 DNA: TGTGCCAGTAGTGCGGCGCCCCTCGGAAGCTCTGGAAACACCATATATTTT. Its protein is CASSAAPLGSSGNTIYF.

This sequence joins TRBV12-3 or TRBV12-4 and TRBJ1-6; D perhaps matches TRBD1 (5 bases). V was clipped by 6 bases and J by 10 bases, with 25 bases between them. The CDR3 spans 17 residues. CDR3 protein: CASSAGGTDGAQSPLHF. For the CDR3, the DNA is TGTGCCAGCAGCGCAGGCGGGACGGACGGAGCCCAATCACCCCTCCACTTT.

The table lists this clonotype with a few counts. The chain couples TRBV27 to TRBJ1-2; 7 nucleotides line up with TRBD1. CDR1 and CDR2 from the germline V gene are MNHEY and SMNVEV (reference sequence). V lost 0 bases and J lost 7; bases outside the gene matches: 5. The CDR3 spans 14 residues. The CDR3 DNA follows: TGTGCCAGCAGTTTATCCTCAGGGGGATTTGGCTACACCTTC. This codes for CASSLSSGGFGYTF.

The chain couples TRBV6-5 to TRBJ1-2, with a weak D call TRBD1 (6 bases). Trimming left V 2 bases short and J 3 bases short, with 13 bases between. Per germline, CDR1 MNHEY and CDR2 SVGAGI. CDR3 size: 15 residues. CDR3 protein: CASSYGGGGYYGYTF. The CDR3 nucleotides are TGTGCCAGCAGTTACGGTGGAGGGGGTTACTATGGCTACACCTTC.